The 31 T cell receptor beta chains below all came from one sample that was sequenced in a study of tumor and adjacent non-tumor tissue in lung cancer (dated by TCRdb to the late 2010s). Bulk unsorted tissue served as the source for RNA extraction, and RNA quality was assessed using a NanoDrop ND-1000 and an Agilent 2100. Library preparation was by multiplex PCR. TCRdb names Illumina HiSeq 2500 as the instrument used. Following protocols modified from ARM-PCR, the researchers constructed TCRbeta libraries through three rounds of nested PCR with primers (Table S4). TCRdb trimmed public reads at Q25 via fastp, called clones via MiXCR and kept in-frame beta chains. Each CDR3 protein gets just one entry, which takes the most common genes and DNA from the rows behind it. This sample is represented by some 93,000 distinct CDR3 sequences; about 67% of them were singletons. About 18% of the sample belongs to the ten largest clones.

The sample was lung tumor tissue. These receptors came from a man aged 60-69 years with non-small cell lung cancer.

This sequence joins TRBV10-1 and TRBJ2-2; D is ambiguous. The CDR3 is made up of 13 amino acids. The V end lost 6 bases, the J end lost 1 base, and 6 bases lay between the germline ends. The germline V gene encodes CDR1 WNHNN and CDR2 SYGVQD (reference sequence). CDR3 coding DNA: TGCGCCAGCAGCATCGTGAACACCGGGGAGCTGTTTTTT. Protein product: CASSIVNTGELFF.

As concerns this clonotype: Relative to the germline gene, one junction end is altered; a read error may explain this. The V call is TRBV12-3 or TRBV12-4, the J call TRBJ2-2; the match to TRBD2 covers 9 bases. The CDR3 consists of 16 residues. CDR3 protein: CTSSPGTSWNTGELFF. The CDR3 bases are TGTACCAGCAGTCCCGGGACTAGCTGGAACACCGGGGAGCTGTTTTTT.

In the case of this clonotype: This could be a read error, since a much larger clone is one nucleotide away. This chain uses TRBV5-1 with TRBJ1-3; no definite D call. This CDR3 region has 14 residues. CDR1 SGHRS and CDR2 YFSETQ come from the germline V gene. This CDR3 reads CTSSPTLTGNTIYF. CDR3 in DNA: TGCACCAGCAGCCCTACGCTCACTGGAAACACCATATATTTT.

The sample holds one count of this clonotype. This may be a read error: a much more frequent sequence differs by one nucleotide. This chain joins TRBV6-5 and TRBJ2-7, with 7 bases aligning to TRBD2. The CDR3 runs to 15 residues. V shed 11 bases and J 4 bases; nucleotides not matched to a gene: 17. Germline CDR1 and CDR2: MNHEY and SVGAGI. CDR3 sequence: CAVGRRLAASYEQYF. The CDR3 region has the DNA TGTGCCGTCGGAAGGAGACTAGCAGCTTCTTACGAGCAGTACTTC.

Comments on this clonotype: Relative to the germline gene, one junction end is altered; a read error may explain this. The rearrangement links TRBV4-3 to TRBJ2-1; 7 bases align to TRBD1. Germline assignment: CDR1 LGHNA and CDR2 YSLEER. The CDR3 sequence is 15 residues long. The CDR3 DNA reads as TGCTCCAGCAGCTGGTCCCCCAGGGGGTACAGTGAGCAGTTCTTC. It translates to CSSSWSPRGYSEQFF.

In the case of this clonotype: The conserved phenylalanine or tryptophan normally closing the CDR3 is absent here, so this likely arose from a read error. The V call is TRBV11-3, the J call TRBJ1-2, with 10 bases that match TRBD1. This CDR3 has 13 amino acids. Germline V gene lookup returns CDR1 SGHNT and CDR2 YENEEA. The CDR3 reads CACSPGTGVGYTY. CDR3 DNA: TGTGCCTGCAGCCCAGGGACAGGGGTTGGCTACACCTAC.

In the case of this clonotype: Because it lacks the conserved phenylalanine or tryptophan at the end, this CDR3 is likely a read error. The rearrangement links TRBV11-3 to TRBJ2-7; D unresolved. This CDR3 is built from 14 residues. In germline, CDR1 is SGHNT, CDR2 YENEEA. With 3 bases removed from V and 4 bases from J, the gap between germline ends came to 13 bases. The CDR3 loop is CASSFHGPIYEQYL. DNA for the CDR3: TGTGCCAGCAGCTTCCATGGCCCGATATACGAGCAGTACCTC.

The chain uses TRBV29-1 and TRBJ2-1; D call uncertain. Germline V lookup: CDR1 SQVTM, CDR2 ANQGSEA. The V end was cut by 0 bases, the J end by 0 bases, with 9 bases between. This CDR3 has 15 residues. As DNA, the CDR3 is TGCAGCGTTGAAGAGACTTTTCTCTCCTACAATGAGCAGTTCTTC. It specifies CSVEETFLSYNEQFF.

This clonotype was counted many times. The limits of the CDR3 on the DNA are not certain, so only TCRdb's listed CDR3 is given. The chain employs TRBV5-1 and TRBJ1-1. The germline CDR1 and CDR2 sequences are SGHRS and YFSETQ. The CDR3 is 14 residues long, ends included. The CDR3: CASSFWQWNTEAFF.

In the case of this clonotype: Just one base apart from a much larger clone, this may be a read error. This chain connects TRBV20-1 to TRBJ2-3; no clear D. Germline lookup yields CDR1 DFQATT and CDR2 SNEGSKA (reference sequence). This CDR3 is 12 amino acids long. The CDR3 spells CSARDPPETQYF. In DNA, the CDR3 is TGCAGTGCTAGAGATCCGCCAGAAACGCAGTATTTT.

With respect to this clonotype: Compared with germline, one end of the junction differs, possibly owing to a read error. The chain is built from TRBV20-1 and TRBJ2-1; 9 bases are a match to TRBD2. The CDR3 loop spans 18 amino acids. Per germline, CDR1 DFQATT and CDR2 SNEGSKA (reference sequence). The CDR3 reads CNARSASGTIFSERTQFF. The CDR3, as DNA: TGCAATGCTAGATCGGCTAGCGGGACTATCTTTAGTGAGCGTACGCAGTTCTTC.

Here the CDR3 reads CASSNVAGGCEQYF. CDR3 in DNA: TGTGCCAGCAGCAATGTAGCGGGGGGCTGCGAGCAGTACTTC. The rearrangement uses TRBV2 and TRBJ2-7, with 10 bases fitting TRBD2. CDR3 size: 14 residues. Germline V CDR1 and CDR2: SNHLY, FYNNEI. The trim removed 6 bases at V and 6 bases at J, leaving 8 bases unmatched.

A note on this clonotype: A read error is possible here, since a much larger clone lies one base away. The V and J genes are TRBV7-8 and TRBJ2-5; the match to TRBD2 covers 7 bases. Germline V gives CDR1 SGHVS, CDR2 FQNEAQ. The CDR3 length is 15 residues. The CDR3 protein is CANSLGAGGQETQYF. CDR3 sequence (DNA): TGTGCCAACAGCTTGGGCGCCGGGGGGCAAGAGACCCAGTACTTC.

For this clonotype: The junction shows a germline mismatch at one end, possibly a read error. The chain links TRBV6-5 to TRBJ2-7; 8 bases are a match to TRBD1. The CDR3 length is 15 residues. CDR1 is MNHEY and CDR2 is SVGAGI in the germline V gene. The CDR3 sequence: CASSWTGRFSYEQYF. The CDR3 nucleotides are TGTGCCAGCAGTTGGACAGGGAGGTTTTCCTATGAGCAGTATTTC.

Regarding this clonotype: This may be a read error, as it is one base from a much larger clone. The CDR3 carries no conserved terminal phenylalanine or tryptophan, so it likely arises from a read error. The chain couples TRBV12-3 or TRBV12-4 to TRBJ2-2; a weak D match, TRBD1 (6 bases). V lost 1 base and J 3 bases, leaving 12 bases between the germline ends. The CDR3 loop spans 16 amino acids. CDR3 sequence: CASSLGPGVDTGELFS. CDR3 nucleotide sequence: TGTGCCAGCAGTTTAGGTCCAGGGGTGGACACCGGGGAGCTGTTTTCT.

Concerning this clonotype itself: Because it lacks the conserved phenylalanine or tryptophan at the end, this CDR3 is likely a read error. CDR3: CSVTWTGGEQYL. CDR3 DNA: TGCAGTGTTACTTGGACAGGGGGTGAGCAGTACTTG. The chain recombines TRBV29-1 with TRBJ2-7; 10 nucleotides agree with TRBD1. Germline V lookup: CDR1 SQVTM, CDR2 ANQGSEA. This CDR3 comprises 12 residues.

Many counts were recorded for this clonotype. The rearrangement uses TRBV12-3 or TRBV12-4 and TRBJ1-5; D is perhaps TRBD1 (6 bases). Trimming removed 7 bases from V and 11 bases from J, with 24 bases in between. The CDR3 sequence is 15 residues long. CDR3 in amino acids: CASIGEGGPLSAQHF. The CDR3 nucleotides read TGTGCCAGCATCGGGGAGGGGGGCCCGCTGTCGGCCCAGCATTTT.

The V and J genes are TRBV28 and TRBJ2-3; 9 nucleotides line up with TRBD2. V was pared by 6 bases and J by 1 base, with 8 bases of the junction left unmatched. This CDR3 comprises 16 residues. Germline V lookup: CDR1 MDHEN, CDR2 SYDVKM. CDR3 in amino acids: CASSPLAGWGTDTQYF. CDR3 nucleotide sequence: TGTGCCAGCAGCCCCCTAGCGGGATGGGGCACAGATACGCAGTATTTT.

On this clonotype itself: The junction shows a germline mismatch at one end, possibly a read error. The V call is TRBV11-2, the J call TRBJ2-5, with D unresolved. This CDR3 region has 15 residues. The germline gives CDR1 SGHAT, CDR2 FQNNGV. The CDR3 sequence: CASSIGESVQETQYF. As DNA, the CDR3 is TGTGCTAGCAGCATAGGAGAGTCGGTCCAAGAGACCCAGTACTTC.

The rearrangement joins TRBV12-3 or TRBV12-4 to TRBJ1-1, with 7 bases fitting TRBD1. This CDR3 comprises 12 residues. The ends lost 5 bases at V and 11 bases at J; junction bases unmatched: 8. The CDR3 region is CASSRSQGRAFF. The CDR3, as DNA: TGTGCCAGCAGTAGATCACAGGGGCGTGCTTTCTTT.

This clonotype was observed a few times. One base away lies a much larger clone, so this may be a sequencing read error. This chain uses TRBV6-5 with TRBJ1-1; 7 nucleotides line up with TRBD1. CDR1 MNHEY and CDR2 SVGAGI come from the germline V gene. The CDR3 runs to 16 residues. CDR3 bases: TGTGCCAGCAGCCTAGGGACAGTCACGATGAACAGTGAAGCTTTCTTT. Translated: CASSLGTVTMNSEAFF.

This clonotype was counted once. One junction end disagrees with the germline gene, perhaps due to a read error. The rearrangement joins TRBV14 to TRBJ1-1, with 7 bases that match TRBD1. The V gene's germline CDR1 is SGHDN and CDR2 FVKESK. This CDR3 has 13 amino acids. This CDR3 is CVSSEIRGSEAFF. As DNA, the CDR3 is TGTGTCAGCAGCGAGATCAGGGGGAGTGAAGCTTTCTTT.

As to this clonotype: A much larger clone differs by one base, so this may be a read error. The chain couples TRBV13 to TRBJ2-4; perhaps TRBD2 as D (7 bases). Per the germline V gene, CDR1 is PRHDT and CDR2 is FYEKMQ (reference sequence). The CDR3 consists of 13 residues. The CDR3 region has the DNA TGTGCCAGCAGCTTAAGGGGGGGAAACATTAAGTACTTC. Translated, it gives CASSLRGGNIKYF.

A word on this clonotype: A junction end diverges from the germline sequence, so it may reflect a read error. This chain uses TRBV6-5 with TRBJ2-2; weak D call: TRBD2 (5 bases). The CDR3 loop spans 17 amino acids. From germline, CDR1 is MNHEY and CDR2 SVGAGI. CDR3 bases: TGTGCCACCAGTTATTCGGCCAGGATGATTTTCACCGGGGAGTTGTTTTTT. This encodes CATSYSARMIFTGELFF.

CDR3 sequence (DNA): TGCAGTGCTACGCGGCCGGGAAACACCGGGGAGCTGTTTTTT. Translation: CSATRPGNTGELFF. The chain couples TRBV20-1 to TRBJ2-2, with a possible D match to TRBD2 (5 bases). CDR1 is DFQATT, CDR2 SNEGSKA, per germline (reference sequence). V dropped 4 bases and J dropped 2 bases, with 11 bases sitting between them. The CDR3 is 14 amino acids.

A note on this clonotype: The junction shows a germline mismatch at one end, possibly a read error. This chain joins TRBV5-8 and TRBJ1-1; TRBD1 matches at 7 bases. CDR1 is SGHTS, CDR2 YDEGEE, per germline. The CDR3 contains 14 residues. DNA of the CDR3: TGCGCCAGCAGCTTGAAGGGGGCGGGCACTGAAGCTTTCTTT. The encoded protein is CASSLKGAGTEAFF. Complete variable domain (other parts from reference TRBV5-8 and TRBJ1-1): EAGVTQSPTHLIKTRGQQATLRCSPISGHTSVYWYQQALGLGLQFLLWYDEGEERNRGNFPPRFSGRQFPNYSSELNVNALELEDSALYLCASSLKGAGTEAFFGQGTRLTVV.

This clonotype was seen many times. The J gene is TRBJ2-7, the V gene TRBV12-3 or TRBV12-4; D perhaps matches TRBD1 (7 bases). V was pared by 1 base and J by 1 base, with 11 bases between. CDR3 length: 15 residues. The CDR3 is CASSLGRGTSYEQYF. The CDR3 DNA sequence: TGTGCCAGCAGTTTAGGCAGGGGGACTTCCTACGAGCAGTACTTC.

About this clonotype itself: One end of the junction varies from germline; a read error may be responsible. The chain couples TRBV4-3 to TRBJ1-1, with D possibly matching TRBD1 (6 bases). The CDR3 has 15 residues. The germline gives CDR1 LGHNA, CDR2 YSLEER. CDR3 DNA sequence: TGCGTCAGCAGCCAAGATATGGCAGGGGTGACTGAAGCTTTCTTT. Its protein product is CVSSQDMAGVTEAFF.

In the case of this clonotype: One end of the junction is discordant with germline, which a read error may explain. The V call is TRBV6-5, the J call TRBJ1-5; D is ambiguous. Per the germline V gene, CDR1 is MNHEY and CDR2 is SVGAGI. This CDR3 region has 13 residues. This CDR3 is CTSSRKGNQLQHF. CDR3 nucleotide sequence: TGTACCAGCAGCCGAAAAGGCAACCAGCTCCAGCATTTT.

Note on this clonotype: It may be a read error: a sequence one base away is much more abundant. The chain recombines TRBV6-2 or TRBV6-3 with TRBJ2-4, with 11 nucleotides matching TRBD2. CDR3 length: 15 residues. Germline lookup yields CDR1 MNHEY and CDR2 SVGEGT. Written as DNA, the CDR3 is TGTGTCAGCAGTATCTGGACTAGCGGGCAAAACATTCAGTACTTC. It yields the protein CVSSIWTSGQNIQYF.

The table lists this clonotype with a count of one. Mismatch with germline at one junction end may stem from a read error. This CDR3 is CSIESGQDYGYTF. CDR3 in DNA: TGTAGCATTGAGTCGGGACAGGACTATGGCTACACCTTC. The chain combines TRBV29-1 with TRBJ1-2; 8 positions agree with TRBD1. Per the germline V gene, CDR1 is SQVTM and CDR2 is ANQGSEA. This CDR3 is built from 13 residues.